This TCR beta chain was obtained from a study of shared clonotypes between healthy human individuals. The assay was carried out at the deep level. Profiled with immunoSEQ multiplex PCR; TCRdb holds only in-frame clones, not every one. The sample has 530,000 or so clones, almost 80% seen once. Study observations and caveats: Only blood samples were collected, and tissue repertoires likely differ.

Comment on this clone: Its antigen is still unknown.

Trimming cost V 1 base and J 5 bases; bases outside gene matches: 5. In germline, CDR1 is MGHRA, CDR2 YSYEKL. The CDR3 totals 16 residues. The receptor was isolated from a woman in her thirties or forties in good health. Some clones in this sample may be carry-over from other donors' samples. The chain recombines TRBV4-1 with TRBJ2-5, with TRBD2 identical over 12 bases. Sequenced: PBMCs. CDR3 in DNA: TGCGCCAGCAGCCAAGTGTGGACTAGCGGGAAGGAGACCCAGTACTTC. Translation: CASSQVWTSGKETQYF.